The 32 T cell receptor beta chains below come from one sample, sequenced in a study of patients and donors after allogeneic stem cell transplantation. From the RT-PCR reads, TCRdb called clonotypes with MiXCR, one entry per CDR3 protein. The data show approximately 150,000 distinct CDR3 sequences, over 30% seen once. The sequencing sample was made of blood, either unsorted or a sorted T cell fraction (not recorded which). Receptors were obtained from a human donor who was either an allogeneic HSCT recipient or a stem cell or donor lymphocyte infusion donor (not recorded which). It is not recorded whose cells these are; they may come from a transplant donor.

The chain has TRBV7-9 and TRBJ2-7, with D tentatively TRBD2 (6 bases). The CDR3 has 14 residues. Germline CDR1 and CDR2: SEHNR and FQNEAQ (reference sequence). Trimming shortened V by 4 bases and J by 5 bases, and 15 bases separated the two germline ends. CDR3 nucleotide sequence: TGTGCCAGCAGCTCGCGGCGGGGCCTCCACGAGCAGTACTTC. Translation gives CASSSRRGLHEQYF.

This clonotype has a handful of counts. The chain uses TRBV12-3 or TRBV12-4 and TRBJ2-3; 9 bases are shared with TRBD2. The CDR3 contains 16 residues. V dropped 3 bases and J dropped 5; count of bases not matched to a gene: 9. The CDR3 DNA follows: TGTGCCAGCAGTTTCGGGAGCGGGGGGATCAAAGATACGCAGTATTTT. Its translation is CASSFGSGGIKDTQYF.

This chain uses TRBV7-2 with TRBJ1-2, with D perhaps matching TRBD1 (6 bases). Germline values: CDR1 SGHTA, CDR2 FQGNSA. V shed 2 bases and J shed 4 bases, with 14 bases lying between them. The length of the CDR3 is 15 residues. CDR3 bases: TGTGCCAGCAGCTTACCGTACAGGGCTGCCTATGGCTACACCTTC. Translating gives CASSLPYRAAYGYTF.

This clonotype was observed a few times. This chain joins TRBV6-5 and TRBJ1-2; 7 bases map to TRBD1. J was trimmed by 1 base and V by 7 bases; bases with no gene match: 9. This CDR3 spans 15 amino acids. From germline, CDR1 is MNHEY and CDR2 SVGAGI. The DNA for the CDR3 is TGTGCCAGCACAGCACGACAGGGACTTAACTATGGCTACACCTTC. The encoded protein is CASTARQGLNYGYTF.

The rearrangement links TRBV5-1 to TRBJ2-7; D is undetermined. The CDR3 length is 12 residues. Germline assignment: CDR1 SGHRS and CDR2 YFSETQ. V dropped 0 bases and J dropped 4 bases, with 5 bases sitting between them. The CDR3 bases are TGCGCCAGCAGCTTGGGAGGTTACGAGCAGTACTTC. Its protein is CASSLGGYEQYF.

Here the CDR3 reads CASKAGTAYSPLHF. Here the CDR3 DNA reads TGTGCCAGCAAGGCAGGGACAGCCTATTCACCCCTCCACTTT. V and J are TRBV6-1 and TRBJ1-6, with 7 bases lining up with TRBD1. V dropped 7 bases and J dropped 8; count of bases not matched to a gene: 8. From germline, CDR1 is MNHNS and CDR2 SASEGT. The CDR3 length is 14 residues.

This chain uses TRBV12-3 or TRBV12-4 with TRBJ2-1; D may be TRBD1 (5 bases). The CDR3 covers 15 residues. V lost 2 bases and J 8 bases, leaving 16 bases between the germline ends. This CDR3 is CASSLSAGLIDEQFF. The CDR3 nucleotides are TGTGCCAGCAGTTTATCGGCAGGGTTAATCGATGAGCAGTTCTTC.

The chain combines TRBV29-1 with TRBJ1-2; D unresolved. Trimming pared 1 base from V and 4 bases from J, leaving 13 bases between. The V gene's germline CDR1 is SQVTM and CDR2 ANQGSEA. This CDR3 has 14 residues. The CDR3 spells CSVEVGSLGYGYTF. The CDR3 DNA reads TGCAGCGTTGAAGTAGGCTCCCTGGGCTATGGCTACACCTTC.

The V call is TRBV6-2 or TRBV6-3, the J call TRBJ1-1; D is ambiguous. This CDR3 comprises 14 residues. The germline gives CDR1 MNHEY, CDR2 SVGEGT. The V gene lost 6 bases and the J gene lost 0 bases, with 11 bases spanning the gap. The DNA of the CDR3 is TGTGCCAGCAGCCTCAGGACCCTGAACACTGAAGCTTTCTTT. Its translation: CASSLRTLNTEAFF.

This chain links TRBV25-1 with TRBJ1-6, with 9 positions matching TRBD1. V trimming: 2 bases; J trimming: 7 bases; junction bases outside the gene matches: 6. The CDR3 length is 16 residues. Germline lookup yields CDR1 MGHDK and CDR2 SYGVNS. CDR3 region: CASSEATGGRNSPLHF. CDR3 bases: TGTGCCAGCAGTGAAGCAACAGGGGGCCGGAATTCACCCCTCCACTTT.

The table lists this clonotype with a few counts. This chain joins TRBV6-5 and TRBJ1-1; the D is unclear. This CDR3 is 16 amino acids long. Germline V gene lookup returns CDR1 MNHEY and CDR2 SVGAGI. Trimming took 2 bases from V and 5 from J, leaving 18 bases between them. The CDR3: CASSYDGRMSRTEAFF. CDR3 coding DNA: TGTGCCAGCAGTTACGACGGACGGATGTCGAGAACTGAAGCTTTCTTT.

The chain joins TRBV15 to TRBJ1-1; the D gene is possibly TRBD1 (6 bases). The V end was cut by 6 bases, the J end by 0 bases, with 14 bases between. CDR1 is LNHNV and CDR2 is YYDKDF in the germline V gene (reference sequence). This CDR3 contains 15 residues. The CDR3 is CATRDFRGLNTEAFF. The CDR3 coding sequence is TGTGCCACCAGGGATTTCAGGGGCTTGAACACTGAAGCTTTCTTT. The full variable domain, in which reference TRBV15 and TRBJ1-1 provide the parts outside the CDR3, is DAMVIQNPRYQVTQFGKPVTLSCSQTLNHNVMYWYQQKSSQAPKLLFHYYDKDFNNEADTPDNFQSRRPNTSFCFLDIRSPGLGDTAMYLCATRDFRGLNTEAFFGQGTRLTVV.

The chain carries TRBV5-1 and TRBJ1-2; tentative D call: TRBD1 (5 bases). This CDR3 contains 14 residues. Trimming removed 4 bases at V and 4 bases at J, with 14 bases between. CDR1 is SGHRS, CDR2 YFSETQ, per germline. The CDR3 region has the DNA TGCGCCAGCAGCCTGCCTGACAGATCCTATGGCTACACCTTC. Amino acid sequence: CASSLPDRSYGYTF.

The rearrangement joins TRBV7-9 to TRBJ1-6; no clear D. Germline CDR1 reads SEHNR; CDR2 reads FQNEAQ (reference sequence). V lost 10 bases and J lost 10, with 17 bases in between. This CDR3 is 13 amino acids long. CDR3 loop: CANLGLWASPLHF. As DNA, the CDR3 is TGTGCCAACCTCGGGTTATGGGCCTCACCCCTCCACTTT.

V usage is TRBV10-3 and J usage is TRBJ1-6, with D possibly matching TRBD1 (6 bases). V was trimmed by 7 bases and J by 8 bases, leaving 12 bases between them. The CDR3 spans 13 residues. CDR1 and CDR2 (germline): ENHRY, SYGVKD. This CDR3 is CAIMWGADSPLHF. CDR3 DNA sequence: TGTGCCATCATGTGGGGGGCAGATTCACCCCTCCACTTT.

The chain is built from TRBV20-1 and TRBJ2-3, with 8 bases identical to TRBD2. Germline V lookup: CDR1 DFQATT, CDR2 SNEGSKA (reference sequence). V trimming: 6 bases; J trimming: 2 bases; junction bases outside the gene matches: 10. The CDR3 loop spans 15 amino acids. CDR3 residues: CSAPRGGPLTDTQYF. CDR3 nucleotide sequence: TGCAGTGCCCCTCGGGGGGGACCACTCACAGATACGCAGTATTTT.

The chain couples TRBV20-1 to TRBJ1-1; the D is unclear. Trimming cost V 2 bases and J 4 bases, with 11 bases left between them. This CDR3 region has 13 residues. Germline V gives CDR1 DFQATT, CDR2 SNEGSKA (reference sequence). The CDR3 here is CSARRPQSTEAFF. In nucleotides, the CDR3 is TGCAGTGCTAGAAGACCCCAGAGCACTGAAGCTTTCTTT.

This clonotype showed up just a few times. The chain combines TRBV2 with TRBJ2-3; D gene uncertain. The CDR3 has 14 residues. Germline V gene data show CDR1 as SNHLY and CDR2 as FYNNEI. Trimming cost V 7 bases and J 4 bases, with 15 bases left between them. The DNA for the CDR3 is TGTGCCAGCATTGCAATGTCAGGAGCAGATACGCAGTATTTT. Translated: CASIAMSGADTQYF.

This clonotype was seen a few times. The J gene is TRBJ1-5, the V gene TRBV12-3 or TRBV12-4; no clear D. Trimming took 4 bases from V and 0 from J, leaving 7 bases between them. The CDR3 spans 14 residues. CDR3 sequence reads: CASSSDYSNQPQHF. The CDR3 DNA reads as TGTGCCAGCAGTTCGGATTATAGCAATCAGCCCCAGCATTTT.

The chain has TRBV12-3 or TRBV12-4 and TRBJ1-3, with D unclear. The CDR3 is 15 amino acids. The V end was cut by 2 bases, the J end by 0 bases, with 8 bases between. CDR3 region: CASSLQASSGNTIYF. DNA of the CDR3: TGTGCCAGCAGTTTACAGGCCTCCTCTGGAAACACCATATATTTT.

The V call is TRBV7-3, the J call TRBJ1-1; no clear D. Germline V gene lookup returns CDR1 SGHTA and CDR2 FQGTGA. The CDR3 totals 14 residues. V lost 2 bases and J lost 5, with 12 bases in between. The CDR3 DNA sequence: TGTGCCAGCAGCTTATTCGCAGTTAGGACTGAAGCTTTCTTT. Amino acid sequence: CASSLFAVRTEAFF.

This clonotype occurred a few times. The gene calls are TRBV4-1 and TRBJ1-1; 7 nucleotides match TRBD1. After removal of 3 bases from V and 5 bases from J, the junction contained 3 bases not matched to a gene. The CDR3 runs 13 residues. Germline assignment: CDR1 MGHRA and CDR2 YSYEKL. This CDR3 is CASSQNRGTEAFF. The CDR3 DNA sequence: TGCGCCAGCAGCCAGAACAGGGGAACTGAAGCTTTCTTT.

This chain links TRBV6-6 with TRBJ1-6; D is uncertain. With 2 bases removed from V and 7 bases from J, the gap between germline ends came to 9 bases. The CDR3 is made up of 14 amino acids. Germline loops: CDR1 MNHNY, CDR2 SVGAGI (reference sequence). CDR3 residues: CASSYETNNSPLHF. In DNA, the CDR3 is TGTGCCAGCAGTTACGAGACCAACAATTCACCCCTCCACTTT.

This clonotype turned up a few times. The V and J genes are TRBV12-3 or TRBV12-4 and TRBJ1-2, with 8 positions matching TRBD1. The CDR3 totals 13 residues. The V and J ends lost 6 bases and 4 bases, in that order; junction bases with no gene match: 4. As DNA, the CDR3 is TGTGCCAGCAGCGAAACAGGGGGCTATGGCTACACCTTC. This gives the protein CASSETGGYGYTF.

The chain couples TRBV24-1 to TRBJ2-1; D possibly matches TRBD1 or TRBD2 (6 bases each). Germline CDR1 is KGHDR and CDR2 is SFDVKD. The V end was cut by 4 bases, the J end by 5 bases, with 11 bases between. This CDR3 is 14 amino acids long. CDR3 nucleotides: TGTGCCACCAGTGAACCTGGGGGGCACAATGAGCAGTTCTTC. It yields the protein CATSEPGGHNEQFF.

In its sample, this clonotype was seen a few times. CDR3 residues: CASSFGGADTQYF. The CDR3 nucleotides are TGTGCCAGCAGTTTCGGCGGGGCAGATACGCAGTATTTT. The rearrangement links TRBV12-3 or TRBV12-4 to TRBJ2-3, with a possible D match to TRBD2 (6 bases). V lost 3 bases and J 4 bases, leaving 8 bases between the germline ends. The CDR3 spans 13 residues.

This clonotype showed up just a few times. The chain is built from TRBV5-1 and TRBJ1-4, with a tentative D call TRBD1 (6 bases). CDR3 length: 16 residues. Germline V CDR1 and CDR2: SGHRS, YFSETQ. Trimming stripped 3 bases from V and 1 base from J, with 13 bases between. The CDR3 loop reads CASSSGAIGTNEKLFF. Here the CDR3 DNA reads TGCGCCAGCAGCTCGGGGGCGATTGGAACTAATGAAAAACTGTTTTTT.

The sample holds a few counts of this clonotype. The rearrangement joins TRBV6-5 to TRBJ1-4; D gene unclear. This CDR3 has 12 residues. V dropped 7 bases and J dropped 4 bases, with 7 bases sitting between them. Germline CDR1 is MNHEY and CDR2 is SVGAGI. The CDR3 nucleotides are TGTGCCAGCAAGACGGGTAATGAAAAACTGTTTTTT. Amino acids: CASKTGNEKLFF.

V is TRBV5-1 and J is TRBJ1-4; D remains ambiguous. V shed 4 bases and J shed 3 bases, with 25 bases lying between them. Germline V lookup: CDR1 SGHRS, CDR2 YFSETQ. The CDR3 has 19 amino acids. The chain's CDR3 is CASSQPTGWEASPNEKLFF. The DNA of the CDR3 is TGCGCCAGCAGCCAGCCGACGGGCTGGGAGGCCTCACCTAATGAAAAACTGTTTTTT.

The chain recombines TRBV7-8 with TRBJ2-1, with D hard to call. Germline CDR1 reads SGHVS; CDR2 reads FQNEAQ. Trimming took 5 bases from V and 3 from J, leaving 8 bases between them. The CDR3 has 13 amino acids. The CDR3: CASSLENYNEQFF. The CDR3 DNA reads TGTGCCAGCAGCCTTGAAAACTACAATGAGCAGTTCTTC.

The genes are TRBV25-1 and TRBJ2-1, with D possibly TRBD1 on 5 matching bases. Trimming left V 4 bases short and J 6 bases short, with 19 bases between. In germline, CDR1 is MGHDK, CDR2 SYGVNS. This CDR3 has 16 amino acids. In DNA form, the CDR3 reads TGTGCCAGCAGTGGACAACAGGTTGTGTCTTTCAATGAGCAGTTCTTC. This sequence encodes CASSGQQVVSFNEQFF.

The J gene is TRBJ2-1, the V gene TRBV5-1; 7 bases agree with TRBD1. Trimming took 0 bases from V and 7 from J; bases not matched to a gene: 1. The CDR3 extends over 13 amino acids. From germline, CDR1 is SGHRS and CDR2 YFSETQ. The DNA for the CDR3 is TGCGCCAGCAGCTTGGAGGGGGCAAATGAGCAGTTCTTC. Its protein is CASSLEGANEQFF.